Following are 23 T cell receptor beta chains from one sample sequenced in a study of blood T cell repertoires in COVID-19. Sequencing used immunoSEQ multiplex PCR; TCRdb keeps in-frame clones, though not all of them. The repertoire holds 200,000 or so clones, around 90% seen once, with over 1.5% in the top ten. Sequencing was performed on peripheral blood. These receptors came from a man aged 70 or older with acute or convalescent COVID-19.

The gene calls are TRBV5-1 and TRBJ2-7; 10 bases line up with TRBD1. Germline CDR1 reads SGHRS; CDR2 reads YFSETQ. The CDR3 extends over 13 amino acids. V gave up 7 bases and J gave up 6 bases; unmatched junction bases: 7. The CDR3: CASRRTGGFEQYF. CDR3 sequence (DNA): TGCGCCAGCCGGAGGACAGGGGGTTTCGAGCAGTACTTC. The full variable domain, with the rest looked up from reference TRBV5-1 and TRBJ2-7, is KAGVTQTPRYLIKTRGQQVTLSCSPISGHRSVSWYQQTPGQGLQFLFEYFSETQRNKGNFPGRFSGRQFSNSRSEMNVSTLELGDSALYLCASRRTGGFEQYFGPGTRLTVT.

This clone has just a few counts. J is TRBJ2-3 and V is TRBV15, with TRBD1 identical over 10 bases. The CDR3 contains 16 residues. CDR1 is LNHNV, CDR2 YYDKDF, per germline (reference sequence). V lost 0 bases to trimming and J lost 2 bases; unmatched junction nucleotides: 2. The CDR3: CATSREGQGTTDTQYF. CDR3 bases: TGTGCCACCAGCAGAGAGGGACAGGGGACCACAGATACGCAGTATTTT.

CDR3: CASSYGTEFYNEQFF. In DNA, the CDR3 is TGTGCCAGCAGTTATGGGACAGAATTTTACAATGAGCAGTTCTTC. The chain links TRBV6-2 or TRBV6-3 to TRBJ2-1; 7 bases fit TRBD1. The junction had 6 bases not matched to a gene; V was cut back by 3 bases and J by 4 bases. The germline V gene has CDR1 MNHEY and CDR2 SVGEGT. The CDR3 spans 15 residues.

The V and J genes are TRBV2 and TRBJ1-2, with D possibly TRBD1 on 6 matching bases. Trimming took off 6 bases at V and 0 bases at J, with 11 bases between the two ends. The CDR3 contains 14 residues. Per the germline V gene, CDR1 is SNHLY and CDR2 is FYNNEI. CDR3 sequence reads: CASRTGHTNYGYTF. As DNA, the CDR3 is TGTGCCAGCAGGACGGGACATACTAACTATGGCTACACCTTC.

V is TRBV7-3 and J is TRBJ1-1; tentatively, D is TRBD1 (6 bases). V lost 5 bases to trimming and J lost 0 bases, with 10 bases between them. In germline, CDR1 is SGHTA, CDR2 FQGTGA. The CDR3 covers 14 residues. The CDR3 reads CASSPGHLNTEAFF. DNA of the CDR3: TGTGCCAGCAGCCCGGGACACCTGAACACTGAAGCTTTCTTT.

The CDR3 here is CASSLGLAAYNEQFF. The CDR3 DNA reads TGCGCCAGCAGCCTAGGACTAGCGGCCTACAATGAGCAGTTCTTC. The chain employs TRBV4-1 and TRBJ2-1; 10 bases agree with TRBD2. With V trimmed by 4 bases and J by 2 bases, 2 bases remained unmatched. The germline CDR1 and CDR2 sequences are MGHRA and YSYEKL. This CDR3 contains 15 residues.

The CDR3 DNA reads TGTGCCAGCTCACCTCAGCCCTCGGGACAGTTTGAAGCTTTCTTT. Its translation: CASSPQPSGQFEAFF. The chain carries TRBV18 and TRBJ1-1; TRBD1 agrees at 7 bases. Germline CDR1 and CDR2: KGHSH and LQKENI. The junction had 11 bases not matched to a gene; V was cut back by 3 bases and J by 7 bases. The CDR3 extends over 15 amino acids.

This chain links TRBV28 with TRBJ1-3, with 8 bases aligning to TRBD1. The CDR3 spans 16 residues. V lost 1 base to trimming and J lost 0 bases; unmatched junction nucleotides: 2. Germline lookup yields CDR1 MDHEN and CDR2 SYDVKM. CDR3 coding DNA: TGTGCCAGCAGTTTATTCACAGGGGGCTCTGGAAACACCATATATTTT. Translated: CASSLFTGGSGNTIYF.

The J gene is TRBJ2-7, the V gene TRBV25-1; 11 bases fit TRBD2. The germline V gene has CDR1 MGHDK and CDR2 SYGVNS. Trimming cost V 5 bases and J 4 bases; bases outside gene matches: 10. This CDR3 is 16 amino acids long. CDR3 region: CASSSLAGGPQYEQYF. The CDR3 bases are TGTGCCAGCAGTTCCTTAGCGGGAGGGCCTCAGTACGAGCAGTACTTC.

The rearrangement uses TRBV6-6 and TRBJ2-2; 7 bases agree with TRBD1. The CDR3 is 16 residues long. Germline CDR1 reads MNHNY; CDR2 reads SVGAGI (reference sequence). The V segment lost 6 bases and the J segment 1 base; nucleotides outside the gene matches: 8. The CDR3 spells CASSSMGTVNTGELFF. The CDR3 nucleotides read TGTGCCAGCAGCTCAATGGGGACAGTGAACACCGGGGAGCTGTTTTTT.

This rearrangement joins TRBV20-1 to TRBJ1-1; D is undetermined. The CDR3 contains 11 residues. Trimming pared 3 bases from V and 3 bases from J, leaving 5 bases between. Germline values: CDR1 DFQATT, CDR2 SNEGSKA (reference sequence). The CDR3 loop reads CSASRDTEAFF. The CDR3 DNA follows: TGCAGTGCTAGTCGGGACACTGAAGCTTTCTTT.

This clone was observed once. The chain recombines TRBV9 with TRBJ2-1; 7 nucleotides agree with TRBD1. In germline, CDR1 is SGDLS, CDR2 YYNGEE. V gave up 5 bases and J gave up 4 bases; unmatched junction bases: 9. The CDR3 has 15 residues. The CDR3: CASSVSTGQYNEQFF. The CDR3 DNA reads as TGTGCCAGCAGTGTTTCGACAGGGCAATACAATGAGCAGTTCTTC.

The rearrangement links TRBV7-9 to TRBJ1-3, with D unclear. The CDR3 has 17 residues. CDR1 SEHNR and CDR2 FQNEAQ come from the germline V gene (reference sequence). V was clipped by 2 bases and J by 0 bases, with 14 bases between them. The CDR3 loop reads CASSLRSTPLSGNTIYF. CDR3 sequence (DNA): TGTGCCAGCAGCTTACGCTCGACACCCCTCTCTGGAAACACCATATATTTT.

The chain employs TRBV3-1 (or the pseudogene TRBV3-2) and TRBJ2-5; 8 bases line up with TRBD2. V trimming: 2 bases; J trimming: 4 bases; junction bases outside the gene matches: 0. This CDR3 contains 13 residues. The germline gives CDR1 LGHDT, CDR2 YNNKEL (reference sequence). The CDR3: CASSQSGRETQYF. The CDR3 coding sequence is TGTGCCAGCAGCCAAAGCGGGAGAGAGACCCAGTACTTC.

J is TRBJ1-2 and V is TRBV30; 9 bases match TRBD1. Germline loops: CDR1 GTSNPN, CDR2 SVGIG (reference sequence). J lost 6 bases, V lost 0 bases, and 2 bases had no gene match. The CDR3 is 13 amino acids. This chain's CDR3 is CAWSVQGANGYTF. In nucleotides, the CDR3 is TGTGCCTGGAGTGTACAGGGGGCAAATGGCTACACCTTC.

The CDR3 region has the DNA TGTGCCAGCAGCTCGAGGGCCCCGCCCGAGACCCAGTACTTC. Residues: CASSSRAPPETQYF. This chain connects TRBV7-2 to TRBJ2-5; a possible D gene is TRBD2 (5 bases). V gave up 4 bases and J gave up 5 bases, with 14 bases separating them. The CDR3 consists of 14 residues. The germline V gene encodes CDR1 SGHTA and CDR2 FQGNSA.

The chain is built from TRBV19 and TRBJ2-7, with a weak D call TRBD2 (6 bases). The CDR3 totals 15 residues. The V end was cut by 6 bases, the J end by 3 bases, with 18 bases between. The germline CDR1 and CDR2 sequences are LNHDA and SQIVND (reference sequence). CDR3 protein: CASRTNAAGGYEQYF. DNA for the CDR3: TGTGCCAGTAGGACCAACGCGGCCGGGGGCTACGAGCAGTACTTC.

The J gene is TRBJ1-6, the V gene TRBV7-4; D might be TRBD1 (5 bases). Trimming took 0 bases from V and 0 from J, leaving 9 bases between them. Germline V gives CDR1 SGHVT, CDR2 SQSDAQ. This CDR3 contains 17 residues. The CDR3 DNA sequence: TGTGCCAGCAGCTTAGCAGGACAACCCTCCTATAATTCACCCCTCCACTTT. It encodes CASSLAGQPSYNSPLHF.

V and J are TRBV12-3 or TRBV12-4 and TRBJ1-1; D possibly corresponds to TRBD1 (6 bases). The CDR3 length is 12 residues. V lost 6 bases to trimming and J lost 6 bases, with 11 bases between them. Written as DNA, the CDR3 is TGTGCCAGCAGCCAGGGGCTCCCTGAAGCTTTCTTT. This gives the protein CASSQGLPEAFF.

The CDR3 DNA reads as TGTGCCAGCTCACCATTAACAGGGTCCCTACTACTCAATGAGCAGTTCTTC. This codes for CASSPLTGSLLLNEQFF. This chain joins TRBV18 and TRBJ2-1, with TRBD1 as a possible D gene (6 bases). V was cut by 2 bases and J by 6 bases, with 20 bases left in between. Germline lookup yields CDR1 KGHSH and CDR2 LQKENI. This CDR3 comprises 17 residues.

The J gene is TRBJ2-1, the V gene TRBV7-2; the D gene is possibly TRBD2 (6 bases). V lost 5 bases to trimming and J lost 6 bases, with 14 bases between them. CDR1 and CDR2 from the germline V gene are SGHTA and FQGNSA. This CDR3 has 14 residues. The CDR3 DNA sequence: TGTGCCAGCAGCGACCTCCGGGGGACCAATGAGCAGTTCTTC. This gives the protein CASSDLRGTNEQFF.

The CDR3, as DNA: TGTGCCAGCAGCCAAGAAGGTGGGAGGGGCAATTCACCCCTCCACTTT. This gives the protein CASSQEGGRGNSPLHF. The chain employs TRBV3-1 (or the pseudogene TRBV3-2) and TRBJ1-6; possibly TRBD1 for D (5 bases). Trimming pared 0 bases from V and 7 bases from J, leaving 13 bases between. Germline CDR1 LGHDT, CDR2 YNNKEL (reference sequence). The CDR3 length is 16 residues.

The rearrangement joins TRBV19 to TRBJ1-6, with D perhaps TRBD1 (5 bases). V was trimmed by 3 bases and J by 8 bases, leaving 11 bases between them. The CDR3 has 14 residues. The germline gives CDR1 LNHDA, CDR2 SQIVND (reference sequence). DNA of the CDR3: TGTGCCAGTAGTATCGTGGGCAGGGATTCACCCCTCCACTTT. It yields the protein CASSIVGRDSPLHF.